This T cell receptor (beta chain) originates from a study of blood T cell repertoires in COVID-19. Study information: Sites across the United States, Italy and Spain contributed samples from acute and convalescent COVID-19.

Authors' data handling: The authors estimated nucleated cell counts from reference gene primer amplification. Some clones are missing from TCRdb's copy, which holds only in-frame ones; the method was immunoSEQ multiplex PCR. V, J and clone size are taken as reported in that table, and D and trimming were inferred from the DNA itself. The table includes 35,000 to 45,000 clones, approximately 86% detected once. This CDR3 spans 15 amino acids. V was cut by 6 bases and J by 5 bases, with 19 bases left in between. The V gene's germline CDR1 is LNHDA and CDR2 SQIVND (reference sequence). This clone was recorded a few times.

The TCR comes from a middle-aged man with active COVID-19. The V gene is TRBV19, the J gene TRBJ1-1, with TRBD1 as a possible D gene (5 bases). Sequencing input: peripheral blood. CDR3: CASSLGGDGSTEAFF. For the CDR3, the DNA is TGTGCCAGTAGCCTCGGAGGGGATGGGTCGACTGAAGCTTTCTTT. Full variable domain (rest looked up from reference TRBV19 and TRBJ1-1): DGGITQSPKYLFRKEGQNVTLSCEQNLNHDAMYWYRQDPGQGLRLIYYSQIVNDFQKGDIAEGYSVSREKKESFPLTVTSAQKNPTAFYLCASSLGGDGSTEAFFGQGTRLTVV.